This T cell receptor (beta chain) comes out of a study of shared clonotypes between healthy human individuals. Study-level results: Despite large depth, rarefaction showed incomplete sorted-subset sequencing.

Concerning this clone itself: Its target is not known.

As processed by the authors: Because ImmunoSEQ provided only junction sequences with no quality scores, the filtering differed. TCRdb's copy holds only in-frame clones and misses some; the assay was immunoSEQ multiplex PCR. D and trimming were read from the DNA, whereas the V and J calls and clone size are those reported in that table. The data hold 950,000 to 1,100,000 clones, with more than 60% observed a single time. V was cut by 1 base and J by 6 bases, with 14 bases left in between. The CDR3 runs 15 residues. Germline V CDR1 and CDR2: SGHRS, YFSETQ. Sequencing was carried out using memory CD4+ T cells sorted from blood. The subset was: CD45RA-negative fraction. The TCR comes from a man between 18 and 29 years old in good health. This chain links TRBV5-1 with TRBJ1-5, with TRBD1 as a possible D gene (6 bases). CDR3 amino acids: CASSLNQGSGQPQHF. The DNA for the CDR3 is TGCGCCAGCAGCTTGAACCAGGGGTCGGGTCAGCCCCAGCATTTT.